A single sample gave rise to the 13 T cell receptor beta chains below, sequenced in a study of blood T cell repertoires in COVID-19. Repertoires were generated with immunoSEQ multiplex PCR, while TCRdb's copy carries only in-frame clones and drops some. The table lists a few hundred thousand clones, more than 75% of them singletons. What was sequenced was peripheral blood. These receptors all come from a woman aged 45-65 years with active or convalescent COVID-19.

DNA for the CDR3: TGTGCCAGCAGGGAGGTTATCGGGAAAATCGCTAACTATGGCTACACCTTC. Encoded protein: CASREVIGKIANYGYTF. The chain combines TRBV21-1 with TRBJ1-2. TRBV21-1 is tagged as a pseudogene. The CDR3 length is 17 residues.

The chain joins TRBV7-2 to TRBJ2-7; 11 nucleotides agree with TRBD2. The CDR3 extends over 16 amino acids. The junction had 6 bases not matched to a gene; V was cut back by 5 bases and J by 0 bases. The germline V gene encodes CDR1 SGHTA and CDR2 FQGNSA. The CDR3: CASSPLAGGGSYEQYF. The DNA for the CDR3 is TGTGCCAGCAGCCCCTTAGCGGGAGGGGGCTCCTACGAGCAGTACTTC.

The chain carries TRBV29-1 and TRBJ1-1, with D possibly matching TRBD1 (6 bases). V shed 6 bases and J shed 6 bases, with 11 bases lying between them. Germline CDR1 SQVTM, CDR2 ANQGSEA. The CDR3 is made up of 11 amino acids. The CDR3 is CSVAQGSEAFF. DNA of the CDR3: TGCAGCGTAGCGCAGGGGTCTGAAGCTTTCTTT.

The V and J genes are TRBV6-1 and TRBJ2-5; D possibly corresponds to TRBD1 (6 bases). The CDR3 contains 14 residues. Germline lookup yields CDR1 MNHNS and CDR2 SASEGT. V lost 3 bases to trimming and J lost 2 bases, with 10 bases between them. Here the CDR3 reads CASSDRGDQETQYF. The CDR3 DNA follows: TGTGCCAGCAGTGACAGGGGCGATCAAGAGACCCAGTACTTC.

CDR3 amino acids: CAWSVGSGGAPEQFF. The DNA for the CDR3 is TGTGCCTGGAGTGTAGGTAGCGGGGGGGCCCCTGAGCAGTTCTTC. This chain uses TRBV30 with TRBJ2-1, with TRBD2 matching 11 bases. Germline CDR1 reads GTSNPN; CDR2 reads SVGIG (reference sequence). CDR3 length: 15 residues. V was pared by 0 bases and J by 9 bases, with 7 bases of the junction left unmatched.

The rearrangement joins TRBV7-9 to TRBJ1-2; possible D gene TRBD1, 5 bases. Germline-derived CDR1 and CDR2 are SEHNR and FQNEAQ (reference sequence). The CDR3 is made up of 14 amino acids. V lost 4 bases to trimming and J lost 0 bases, with 9 bases between them. The CDR3 sequence: CASSSNRPNYGYTF. The CDR3 nucleotides are TGTGCCAGCAGCTCTAACAGGCCTAACTATGGCTACACCTTC.

This sequence joins TRBV6-6 and TRBJ2-3; D gene ambiguous. The germline CDR1 and CDR2 sequences are MNHNY and SVGAGI (reference sequence). CDR3 size: 16 residues. The V and J ends lost 0 bases and 0 bases respectively, with 10 bases between them. CDR3 region: CASSYSPQASTDTQYF. CDR3 sequence (DNA): TGTGCCAGCAGTTACTCCCCTCAAGCTAGCACAGATACGCAGTATTTT.

This clone was counted only a few times. This chain connects TRBV7-2 to TRBJ2-7, with a possible D match to TRBD1 (7 bases). There are 16 residues in the CDR3. Germline V lookup: CDR1 SGHTA, CDR2 FQGNSA. The ends were cut back, 5 bases at V and 0 bases at J, with 17 bases in the middle. In DNA form, the CDR3 reads TGTGCCAGCAGCGTGACAGGGACTCCGAGCTCCTACGAGCAGTACTTC. Translating it yields CASSVTGTPSSYEQYF.

The gene calls are TRBV15 and TRBJ2-5; D gene ambiguous. The ends were cut back, 5 bases at V and 1 base at J, with 11 bases in the middle. The germline gives CDR1 LNHNV, CDR2 YYDKDF (reference sequence). This CDR3 comprises 14 residues. CDR3 DNA sequence: TGTGCCACCAGCGCCCCCCTATTCCAAGAGACCCAGTACTTC. This encodes CATSAPLFQETQYF.

The J gene is TRBJ2-7, the V gene TRBV5-4; D is perhaps TRBD1 (6 bases). V lost 4 bases to trimming and J lost 2 bases, with 10 bases between them. This CDR3 is built from 13 residues. Germline V gene lookup returns CDR1 SGHNT and CDR2 YYREEE (reference sequence). As DNA, the CDR3 is TGTGCCAGCAGCCAGGACAGAACCTACGAGCAGTACTTC. This translates into CASSQDRTYEQYF.

This sequence joins TRBV19 and TRBJ1-1, with TRBD1 matching 9 bases. The CDR3 length is 14 residues. The V gene end was trimmed by 7 bases and the J gene end by 6 bases; junction bases not matched to a gene: 9. Germline CDR1 is LNHDA and CDR2 is SQIVND (reference sequence). Written as DNA, the CDR3 is TGTGCCAGTACTATCCGGGACAGGGAGGCTGAAGCTTTCTTT. Translation: CASTIRDREAEAFF.

This clone was picked up a small number of times. The J gene is TRBJ1-3, the V gene TRBV19, with D hard to call. CDR3 length: 18 residues. V shed 0 bases and J shed 0 bases, with 15 bases lying between them. The germline V gene encodes CDR1 LNHDA and CDR2 SQIVND (reference sequence). The CDR3 reads CASSIDEQSLISGNTIYF. CDR3 nucleotides: TGTGCCAGTAGTATAGACGAACAGAGCCTTATCTCTGGAAACACCATATATTTT.

The CDR3 is CASSGNRARQPQHF. CDR3 sequence (DNA): TGTGCCAGCAGCGGAAACAGGGCTAGGCAGCCCCAGCATTTT. The chain uses TRBV6-5 and TRBJ1-5; D may be TRBD1 (6 bases). Germline V gene data show CDR1 as MNHEY and CDR2 as SVGAGI. CDR3 length: 14 residues. Trimming removed 6 bases from V and 7 bases from J, with 16 bases in between.